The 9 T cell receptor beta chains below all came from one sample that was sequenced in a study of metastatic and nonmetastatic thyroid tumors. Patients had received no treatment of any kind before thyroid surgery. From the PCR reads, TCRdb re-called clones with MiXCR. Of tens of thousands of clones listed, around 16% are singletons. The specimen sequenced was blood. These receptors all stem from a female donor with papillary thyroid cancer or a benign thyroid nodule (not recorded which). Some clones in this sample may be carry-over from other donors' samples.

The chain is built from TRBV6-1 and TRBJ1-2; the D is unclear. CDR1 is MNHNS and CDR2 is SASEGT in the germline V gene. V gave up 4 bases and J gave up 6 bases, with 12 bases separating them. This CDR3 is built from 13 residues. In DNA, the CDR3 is TGTGCCAGCAGTGTGGACCTCGCCGATGGCTACACCTTC. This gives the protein CASSVDLADGYTF.

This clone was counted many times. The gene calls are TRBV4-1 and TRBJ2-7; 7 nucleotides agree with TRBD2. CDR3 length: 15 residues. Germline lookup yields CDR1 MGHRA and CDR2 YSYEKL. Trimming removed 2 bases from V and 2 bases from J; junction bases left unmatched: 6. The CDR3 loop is CASSQRAGRTYEQYF. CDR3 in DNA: TGCGCCAGCAGCCAACGGGCCGGGAGGACCTACGAGCAGTACTTC.

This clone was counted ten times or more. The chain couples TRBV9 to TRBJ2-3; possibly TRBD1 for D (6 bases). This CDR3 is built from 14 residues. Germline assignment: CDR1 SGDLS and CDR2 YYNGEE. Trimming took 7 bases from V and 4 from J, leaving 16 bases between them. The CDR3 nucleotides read TGTGCCAGCGGGAAAGGGGGTTCAGCAGATACGCAGTATTTT. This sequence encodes CASGKGGSADTQYF.

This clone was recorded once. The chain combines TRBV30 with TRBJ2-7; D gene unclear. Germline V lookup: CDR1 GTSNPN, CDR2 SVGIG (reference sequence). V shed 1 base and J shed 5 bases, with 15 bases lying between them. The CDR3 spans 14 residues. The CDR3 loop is CAWSADFRSHEQYF. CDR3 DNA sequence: TGTGCCTGGAGTGCCGACTTTCGTTCCCACGAGCAGTACTTC. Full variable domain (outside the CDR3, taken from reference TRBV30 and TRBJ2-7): SQTIHQWPATLVQPVGSPLSLECTVEGTSNPNLYWYRQAAGRGLQLLFYSVGIGQISSEVPQNLSASRPQDRQFILSSKKLLLSDSGFYLCAWSADFRSHEQYFGPGTRLTVT.

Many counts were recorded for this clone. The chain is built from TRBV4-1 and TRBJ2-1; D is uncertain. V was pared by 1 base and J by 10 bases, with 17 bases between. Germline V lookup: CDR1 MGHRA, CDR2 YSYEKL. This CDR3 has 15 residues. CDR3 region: CASSQGLVAFGEQFF. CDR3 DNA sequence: TGCGCCAGCAGCCAAGGCTTGGTAGCCTTCGGGGAGCAGTTCTTC.

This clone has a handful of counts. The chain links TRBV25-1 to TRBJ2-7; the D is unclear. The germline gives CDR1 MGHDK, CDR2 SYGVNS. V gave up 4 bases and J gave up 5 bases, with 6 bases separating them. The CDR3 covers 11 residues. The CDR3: CASSAVNEQYF. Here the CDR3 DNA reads TGTGCCAGCAGTGCGGTTAACGAGCAGTACTTC.

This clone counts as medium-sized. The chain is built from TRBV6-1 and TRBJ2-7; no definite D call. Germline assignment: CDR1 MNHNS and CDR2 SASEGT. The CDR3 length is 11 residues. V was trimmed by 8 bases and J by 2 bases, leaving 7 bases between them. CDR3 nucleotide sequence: TGTGCCAGCGGTGGAGCCTACGAGCAGTACTTC. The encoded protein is CASGGAYEQYF.

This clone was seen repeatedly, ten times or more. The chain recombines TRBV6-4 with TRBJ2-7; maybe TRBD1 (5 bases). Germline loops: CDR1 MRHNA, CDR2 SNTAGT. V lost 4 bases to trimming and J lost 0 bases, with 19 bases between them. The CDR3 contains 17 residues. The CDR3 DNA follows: TGTGCCAGCAGTGTTTTAGGGGATTGTTCCAGCTCCTACGAGCAGTACTTC. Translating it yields CASSVLGDCSSSYEQYF.

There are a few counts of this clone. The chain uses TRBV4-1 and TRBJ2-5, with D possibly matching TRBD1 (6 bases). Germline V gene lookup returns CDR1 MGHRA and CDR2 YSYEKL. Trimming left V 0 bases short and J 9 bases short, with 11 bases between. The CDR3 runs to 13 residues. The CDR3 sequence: CASSQEEGGPQYF. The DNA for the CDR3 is TGCGCCAGCAGCCAAGAGGAAGGGGGTCCCCAGTACTTC.